This TCR beta chain was identified in a study of blood T cell repertoires in COVID-19. Overall study context: PBMCs, B-cell-depleted T cells, or T cells were the source of the cDNA or gDNA that made up the material.

Authors' analysis steps: Reference gene primer amplification gave nucleated cell count estimates. Produced via immunoSEQ multiplex PCR; TCRdb's table is partial and in-frame only. That table is the source of V, J and clone size, and D and trimming were worked out from the DNA. The sample has about 150,000 clones; roughly 78% are singletons. Germline V CDR1 and CDR2: SGHTA, FQGNSA. The V gene end was trimmed by 5 bases and the J gene end by 3 bases; junction bases not matched to a gene: 5. The CDR3 has 15 amino acids. Sequenced material: peripheral blood. The chain uses TRBV7-2 and TRBJ2-3; 10 bases are shared with TRBD1. The sequence was collected from a human donor with acute or convalescent COVID-19. The donor label of this sample is uncertain. The DNA of the CDR3 is TGTGCCAGCAGCCGCCGACAGGGGGCAACAGATACGCAGTATTTT. This encodes CASSRRQGATDTQYF.